This entry lists 21 T cell receptor beta chains sequenced from one sample in a study of blood T cell repertoires in COVID-19. Repertoires were generated with immunoSEQ multiplex PCR, while TCRdb's copy carries only in-frame clones and drops some. The table records more than 95,000 clones, 80% to 90% of them present only once. Material: peripheral blood. Receptors were obtained from a man aged 45 to 65 with acute or convalescent COVID-19.

The chain carries TRBV14 and TRBJ2-2; D not resolved. Germline CDR1 is SGHDN and CDR2 is FVKESK. The CDR3 contains 13 residues. Trimming pared 2 bases from V and 7 bases from J, leaving 8 bases between. The CDR3 bases are TGTGCCAGCAGCCAATTGTTAATCGGGGAGCTGTTTTTT. It codes for CASSQLLIGELFF. Full variable domain (rest looked up from reference TRBV14 and TRBJ2-2): EAGVTQFPSHSVIEKGQTVTLRCDPISGHDNLYWYRRVMGKEIKFLLHFVKESKQDESGMPNNRFLAERTGGTYSTLKVQPAELEDSGVYFCASSQLLIGELFFGEGSRLTVL.

V gene TRBV2 combines with J gene TRBJ2-3; D gene uncertain. The CDR3 is 14 residues long. Germline assignment: CDR1 SNHLY and CDR2 FYNNEI. The V and J ends lost 8 bases and 4 bases respectively, with 16 bases between them. The CDR3 DNA reads as TGTGCCAGCGGCGTCGCGAGAGACTCAGATACGCAGTATTTT. Translated: CASGVARDSDTQYF.

The chain couples TRBV19 to TRBJ1-6; TRBD1 aligns across 7 bases. With 5 bases clipped from V and 7 bases from J, the junction kept 14 bases outside the gene matches. This CDR3 contains 17 residues. In germline, CDR1 is LNHDA, CDR2 SQIVND (reference sequence). In DNA form, the CDR3 reads TGTGCCAGTAGTGTGCGACAGGGTGGTTTTTCAAATTCACCCCTCCACTTT. This encodes CASSVRQGGFSNSPLHF.

V gene TRBV20-1 combines with J gene TRBJ1-2, with TRBD1 matching 10 bases. J lost 6 bases, V lost 3 bases, and 7 bases had no gene match. Germline CDR1 and CDR2: DFQATT and SNEGSKA (reference sequence). CDR3 length equals 14 residues. The CDR3: CSASLPGTGDGYTF. Written as DNA, the CDR3 is TGCAGTGCTAGTCTTCCCGGGACAGGGGATGGCTACACCTTC.

In its sample, this clone was seen a few times. The chain employs TRBV2 and TRBJ2-2; 9 bases agree with TRBD1. There are 15 residues in the CDR3. Unmatched junction bases numbered 4, after V lost 4 bases and J lost 4 bases. Germline values: CDR1 SNHLY, CDR2 FYNNEI. The CDR3 sequence is CASSGGTGSTGELFF. The CDR3, as DNA: TGTGCCAGCAGTGGAGGGACAGGGTCCACCGGGGAGCTGTTTTTT.

This chain links TRBV28 with TRBJ2-5; no clear D. The length of the CDR3 is 14 residues. Germline V CDR1 and CDR2: MDHEN, SYDVKM. V lost 4 bases and J lost 5, with 14 bases in between. The CDR3 region is CASSSNNPRETQYF. The DNA for the CDR3 is TGTGCCAGCAGTTCTAACAATCCGAGGGAGACCCAGTACTTC.

The V call is TRBV5-1, the J call TRBJ2-7; D unresolved. The CDR3 runs to 14 residues. The germline gives CDR1 SGHRS, CDR2 YFSETQ. Trimming cost V 1 base and J 3 bases, with 11 bases left between them. CDR3 residues: CASSLTGEFYEQYF. The CDR3 nucleotides read TGCGCCAGCAGCTTGACCGGAGAGTTCTACGAGCAGTACTTC.

This clone occurred once. V gene TRBV7-2 combines with J gene TRBJ2-7; TRBD2 matches at 7 bases. The CDR3 runs 17 residues. V shed 4 bases, J shed 2 bases, and the junction held 14 bases outside the gene matches. CDR1 SGHTA and CDR2 FQGNSA come from the germline V gene. In DNA, the CDR3 is TGTGCCAGCAGCTCCTCCTGGGGACTACGGAGTCCCTACGAGCAGTACTTC. It codes for CASSSSWGLRSPYEQYF.

The J gene is TRBJ2-7, the V gene TRBV2; D is perhaps TRBD1 (5 bases). The V end was cut by 1 base, the J end by 1 base, with 11 bases between. CDR1 and CDR2 from the germline V gene are SNHLY and FYNNEI. CDR3 length equals 15 residues. CDR3 sequence reads: CASSEEPGKSYEQYF. The CDR3 bases are TGTGCCAGCAGTGAAGAACCAGGGAAGTCCTACGAGCAGTACTTC.

This CDR3 reads CASIGQLYEQYF. CDR3 nucleotide sequence: TGTGCCAGCATAGGACAGCTCTACGAGCAGTACTTC. The rearrangement links TRBV6-5 to TRBJ2-7; D perhaps matches TRBD1 (6 bases). V lost 7 bases to trimming and J lost 3 bases, with 10 bases between them. The CDR3 spans 12 residues. Germline V gene sequence: CDR1 MNHEY, CDR2 SVGAGI.

The chain employs TRBV5-6 and TRBJ2-3, with D perhaps matching TRBD1 (6 bases). CDR3 length: 14 amino acids. From germline, CDR1 is SGHDT and CDR2 YYEEEE. V lost 5 bases and J lost 6, with 16 bases in between. The CDR3 DNA reads as TGTGCCAGCAGAGGGACACAGCACACGGATACGCAGTATTTT. Protein sequence: CASRGTQHTDTQYF.

The rearrangement joins TRBV2 to TRBJ2-5; D remains ambiguous. The CDR3 runs to 14 residues. Germline V CDR1 and CDR2: SNHLY, FYNNEI. The V end lost 1 base, the J end lost 6 bases, and 12 bases lay between the germline ends. The CDR3 bases are TGTGCCAGCAGTGAAGGTGGTCCCCAGAAGACCCAGTACTTC. Its protein is CASSEGGPQKTQYF.

This chain joins TRBV2 and TRBJ2-4; D is undetermined. The CDR3 length is 15 residues. Deletions cut 4 bases from V and 0 bases from J, with 10 bases between. Germline lookup yields CDR1 SNHLY and CDR2 FYNNEI. The CDR3 DNA reads TGTGCCAGCAGTGGTGGCAGTCTAGCCAAAAACATTCAGTACTTC. Its protein product is CASSGGSLAKNIQYF.

V is TRBV7-2 and J is TRBJ1-2; TRBD1 matches 7 bases. CDR3 size: 15 residues. The J segment lost 5 bases and the V segment lost 4 bases, leaving 10 bases of the junction unmatched. CDR1 and CDR2 (germline): SGHTA, FQGNSA. The CDR3 DNA is TGTGCCAGCAGCTCAAGGGCGGGACAGCTGTATGGCTACACCTTC. Its translation is CASSSRAGQLYGYTF.

The chain recombines TRBV10-3 with TRBJ2-7; D gene uncertain. This CDR3 spans 11 amino acids. The V end was cut by 10 bases, the J end by 1 base, with 8 bases between. Per germline, CDR1 ENHRY and CDR2 SYGVKD. The CDR3 DNA sequence: TGTGCCACTACTGATTCCTACGAGCAGTACTTC. Encoded protein: CATTDSYEQYF.

The chain recombines TRBV2 with TRBJ2-2; TRBD2 agrees at 12 bases. This CDR3 spans 16 amino acids. Germline CDR1 reads SNHLY; CDR2 reads FYNNEI. V was pared by 5 bases and J by 7 bases, with 8 bases of the junction left unmatched. This chain's CDR3 is CASSPWTSGIDGELFF. In nucleotides, the CDR3 is TGTGCCAGCAGTCCTTGGACTAGCGGGATCGACGGGGAGCTGTTTTTT.

This clone occurred a few times. The J gene is TRBJ2-7, the V gene TRBV6-7, with TRBD2 matching over 14 bases. TRBV6-7 counts as an open reading frame of uncertain function. The CDR3 spans 17 residues. Trimming took 4 bases from V and 4 from J; bases not matched to a gene: 9. The CDR3 here is CASSCGTSGSRRYEQYF. The CDR3 bases are TGTGCCAGCAGTTGTGGGACTAGCGGGAGCAGGAGGTACGAGCAGTACTTC.

A single count supports this clone. The rearrangement uses TRBV7-8 and TRBJ2-3, with D perhaps TRBD2 (6 bases). The CDR3 covers 14 residues. Looked up from germline, CDR1 is SGHVS and CDR2 is FQNEAQ. V lost 5 bases and J 5 bases, leaving 14 bases between the germline ends. The CDR3 reads CASSGRGVGDTQYF. The CDR3, as DNA: TGTGCCAGCAGCGGCCGCGGGGTGGGAGATACGCAGTATTTT.

This chain uses TRBV28 with TRBJ1-2; TRBD1 matches 9 bases. V gave up 2 bases and J gave up 7 bases; unmatched junction bases: 5. Germline V lookup: CDR1 MDHEN, CDR2 SYDVKM. The CDR3 length is 14 residues. The CDR3 DNA follows: TGTGCCAGCAGTTTAACAGGGGGCGGCTCTGGCTACACCTTC. Amino acids: CASSLTGGGSGYTF.

This rearrangement joins TRBV10-3 to TRBJ2-7; TRBD2 aligns across 7 bases. Losses at the gene ends were 6 bases for V and 0 bases for J; bases not matched to a gene: 11. This CDR3 has 16 amino acids. The germline gives CDR1 ENHRY, CDR2 SYGVKD. The CDR3 DNA is TGTGCCATCAGGGCTATGACTAGCCCGAGCTCCTACGAGCAGTACTTC. It translates to CAIRAMTSPSSYEQYF.

The chain carries TRBV5-6 and TRBJ1-2, with a possible D match to TRBD1 (6 bases). Germline V lookup: CDR1 SGHDT, CDR2 YYEEEE. The CDR3 extends over 15 amino acids. V was clipped by 4 bases and J by 4 bases, with 17 bases between them. The CDR3 spells CASSAVGAYFYGYTF. CDR3 bases: TGTGCCAGCAGCGCAGTGGGGGCTTACTTCTATGGCTACACCTTC.